The entry that follows covers one TCR beta chain sequence. The CDR3 has 14 residues. The germline V gene has CDR1 MNHEY and CDR2 SMNVEV (reference sequence). V dropped 7 bases and J dropped 6; count of bases not matched to a gene: 7. The sample comes from a study of T cell responses to AZD1222 COVID-19 vaccine. Data came from immunoSEQ multiplex PCR; TCRdb stores just in-frame clones and leaves some out. Of over 130,000 clones listed, about 91% are singletons. The clonotype originates from an adult in good health. The material sequenced was peripheral blood, taken on day 0 of AZD1222 vaccination. V gene TRBV27 combines with J gene TRBJ1-1; 11 bases align to TRBD1. The CDR3 sequence: CASIPGQGASEAFF. The CDR3 coding sequence is TGTGCCAGCATCCCCGGACAGGGGGCTTCTGAAGCTTTCTTT.